These 24 T cell receptor beta chains share one sample of origin, sequenced in a study of a mutant IDH1 vaccine in newly diagnosed glioma. The time point was: week 5, during vaccination. Doses of 300 ug of mutant IDH1 20-mer peptide were given with topical imiquimod. Only in-frame clones appear in the TCRdb table, and some are missing; sequencing was by immunoSEQ multiplex PCR. The data show about 29,000 clones, about nine tenths seen once. These TCRs are of unknown antigen specificity. Sequenced here: peripheral blood mononuclear cells (PBMCs), sampled from a glioma patient whose treatment included an IDH1 peptide vaccine. The receptors derive from a woman aged 40 to 50 with glioma. Some clones in this sample may be carry-over from other donors' samples.

The chain combines TRBV19 with TRBJ2-3; D not certain. CDR3 size: 13 residues. CDR1 LNHDA and CDR2 SQIVND come from the germline V gene (reference sequence). Trimming pared 5 bases from V and 2 bases from J, leaving 8 bases between. The CDR3, as DNA: TGTGCCAGTAGTCCCGGAAACACAGATACGCAGTATTTT. Protein sequence: CASSPGNTDTQYF.

The chain joins TRBV6-5 to TRBJ1-1, with D perhaps matching TRBD1 (5 bases). CDR1 is MNHEY, CDR2 SVGAGI, per germline. The V gene lost 6 bases and the J gene lost 4 bases, with 12 bases spanning the gap. CDR3 length equals 13 residues. CDR3 loop: CASRPLGGTEAFF. DNA for the CDR3: TGTGCCAGCAGACCCCTGGGGGGCACTGAAGCTTTCTTT.

The V call is TRBV27, the J call TRBJ1-4; maybe TRBD1 (5 bases). V was clipped by 6 bases and J by 7 bases, with 15 bases between them. Germline V gene data show CDR1 as MNHEY and CDR2 as SMNVEV (reference sequence). The CDR3 is 14 amino acids. The CDR3 sequence is CASSQGVAGEKLFF. CDR3 DNA sequence: TGTGCCAGCAGCCAAGGGGTAGCGGGTGAAAAACTGTTTTTT.

This clone was counted once. The rearrangement links TRBV28 to TRBJ1-5, with TRBD1 as a possible D gene (5 bases). CDR1 and CDR2 from the germline V gene are MDHEN and SYDVKM. The ends were cut back, 5 bases at V and 3 bases at J, with 17 bases in the middle. There are 16 residues in the CDR3. CDR3 DNA: TGTGCCAGCAGTCCCCACGGAGGGGCACTCAATCAGCCCCAGCATTTT. It translates to CASSPHGGALNQPQHF.

The chain recombines TRBV4-1 with TRBJ2-2, with no clear D. There are 13 residues in the CDR3. V lost 4 bases and J lost 7, with 10 bases in between. CDR1 and CDR2 from the germline V gene are MGHRA and YSYEKL. CDR3 residues: CASSPIAGGELFF. DNA of the CDR3: TGCGCCAGCAGCCCAATCGCAGGCGGGGAGCTGTTTTTT.

This chain connects TRBV7-9 to TRBJ1-1; D unresolved. The germline V gene has CDR1 SEHNR and CDR2 FQNEAQ (reference sequence). Trimming left V 0 bases short and J 2 bases short, with 7 bases between. The CDR3 covers 14 residues. Here the CDR3 DNA reads TGTGCCAGCAGCTTAGCTAAAGTTAACACTGAAGCTTTCTTT. This sequence encodes CASSLAKVNTEAFF.

The chain joins TRBV19 to TRBJ2-2; tentatively, D is TRBD2 (6 bases). CDR3 length equals 15 residues. V lost 10 bases and J 1 base, leaving 16 bases between the germline ends. Germline CDR1 is LNHDA and CDR2 is SQIVND (reference sequence). The DNA for the CDR3 is TGTGCCACGTCGCGAGTGGGGGGGAACACCGGGGAGCTGTTTTTT. Its translation: CATSRVGGNTGELFF.

This clone was observed once. The CDR3 is CASSKDPPYEQYF. Written as DNA, the CDR3 is TGTGCCAGCAGCAAAGACCCTCCCTACGAGCAGTACTTC. The chain employs TRBV21-1 and TRBJ2-7. TRBV21-1 is shown as a pseudogene. The CDR3 extends over 13 amino acids.

This clone was counted a single time. The chain links TRBV4-3 to TRBJ2-2; D may be TRBD2 (6 bases). The ends were cut back, 0 bases at V and 6 bases at J, with 14 bases in the middle. Per the germline V gene, CDR1 is LGHNA and CDR2 is YSLEER. The CDR3 runs to 16 residues. The CDR3 loop reads CASSQDLGPGAGELFF. CDR3 DNA: TGCGCCAGCAGCCAAGATTTAGGCCCGGGGGCCGGGGAGCTGTTTTTT.

This clone was recorded a few times. V is TRBV9 and J is TRBJ2-1; possible D gene TRBD1, 5 bases. The length of the CDR3 is 15 residues. V dropped 1 base and J dropped 5 bases, with 13 bases sitting between them. Germline CDR1 reads SGDLS; CDR2 reads YYNGEE. The CDR3 coding sequence is TGTGCCAGCAGCGTAAATCGACAGTCCAACAATGAGCAGTTCTTC. Translated, it gives CASSVNRQSNNEQFF.

The chain has TRBV5-5 and TRBJ2-5; 7 bases fit TRBD2. This CDR3 is built from 15 residues. After removal of 7 bases from V and 2 bases from J, the junction contained 11 bases not matched to a gene. CDR1 is SGHKS and CDR2 is YYEKEE in the germline V gene (reference sequence). CDR3 coding DNA: TGTGCCAGCGCTCCCCCCCAAGCGGGACAAGAGACCCAGTACTTC. Its protein is CASAPPQAGQETQYF.

This chain uses TRBV4-1 with TRBJ2-7; D is perhaps TRBD2 (5 bases). The CDR3 runs 15 residues. Deletions cut 0 bases from V and 2 bases from J, with 11 bases between. Germline assignment: CDR1 MGHRA and CDR2 YSYEKL. The CDR3 region has the DNA TGCGCCAGCAGCCAAGATTCGAGGGTGCCCTACGAGCAGTACTTC. Protein product: CASSQDSRVPYEQYF.

The chain combines TRBV18 with TRBJ1-6; 9 positions match TRBD1. CDR1 KGHSH and CDR2 LQKENI come from the germline V gene. V was pared by 1 base and J by 6 bases, with 7 bases of the junction left unmatched. This CDR3 comprises 17 residues. Here the CDR3 DNA reads TGTGCCAGCTCACCACTTGGGACAGGGTTGATTAATTCACCCCTCCACTTT. It specifies CASSPLGTGLINSPLHF. The whole variable domain, filled in from reference TRBV18 and TRBJ1-6, reads NAGVMQNPRHLVRRRGQEARLRCSPMKGHSHVYWYRQLPEEGLKFMVYLQKENIIDESGMPKERFSAEFPKEGPSILRIQQVVRGDSAAYFCASSPLGTGLINSPLHFGNGTRLTVT.

This chain uses TRBV7-9 with TRBJ1-1; tentative D call: TRBD1 (5 bases). The CDR3 runs to 14 residues. Germline V gene data show CDR1 as SEHNR and CDR2 as FQNEAQ (reference sequence). The V gene lost 5 bases and the J gene lost 8 bases, with 18 bases spanning the gap. The CDR3 DNA sequence: TGTGCCAGCAGCGCATCCCCGAGGGGCGGGGAAGCTTTCTTT. Translated: CASSASPRGGEAFF.

The chain couples TRBV5-4 to TRBJ2-1; 8 bases agree with TRBD2. CDR1 and CDR2 (germline): SGHNT, YYREEE (reference sequence). Trimming cost V 4 bases and J 6 bases; bases outside gene matches: 12. CDR3 length equals 16 residues. The CDR3 region is CASSPPGTRSANEQFF. The CDR3, as DNA: TGTGCCAGCAGCCCTCCCGGGACTAGGTCTGCCAATGAGCAGTTCTTC.

The chain has TRBV4-2 and TRBJ1-6; 8 nucleotides line up with TRBD1. The J segment lost 7 bases and the V segment lost 1 base, leaving 9 bases of the junction unmatched. CDR1 LGHNA and CDR2 YNFKEQ come from the germline V gene. This CDR3 has 17 amino acids. This CDR3 is CASSQVTQGAMNSPLHF. The CDR3 nucleotides are TGTGCCAGCAGCCAAGTAACCCAGGGGGCTATGAATTCACCCCTCCACTTT.

V gene TRBV5-4 combines with J gene TRBJ1-5; perhaps TRBD1 as D (5 bases). There are 14 residues in the CDR3. Trimming left V 3 bases short and J 6 bases short, with 13 bases between. Per the germline V gene, CDR1 is SGHNT and CDR2 is YYREEE (reference sequence). This chain's CDR3 is CASSSFGGSQPQHF. The CDR3 DNA reads TGTGCCAGCAGCTCGTTCGGGGGAAGTCAGCCCCAGCATTTT.

The CDR3 DNA reads TGCAGCGTTGAAGGGGACCGAGGCTACACCTTC. Protein product: CSVEGDRGYTF. This chain links TRBV29-1 with TRBJ1-2; possibly TRBD1 for D (5 bases). This CDR3 is built from 11 residues. CDR1 SQVTM and CDR2 ANQGSEA come from the germline V gene. The V end lost 1 base, the J end lost 8 bases, and 8 bases lay between the germline ends.

The V gene is TRBV7-8, the J gene TRBJ1-1; no clear D. The germline V gene has CDR1 SGHVS and CDR2 FQNEAQ. CDR3 length: 15 residues. V was cut by 2 bases and J by 1 base, with 11 bases left in between. In nucleotides, the CDR3 is TGTGCCAGCAGCTTAATGGCGATCACGAACACTGAAGCTTTCTTT. It is translated as CASSLMAITNTEAFF.

The chain recombines TRBV5-5 with TRBJ2-2; possible D gene TRBD2, 6 bases. V was cut by 0 bases and J by 6 bases, with 9 bases left in between. The CDR3 extends over 14 amino acids. Germline CDR1 and CDR2: SGHKS and YYEKEE (reference sequence). The CDR3 protein is CASSLASAAGELFF. CDR3 nucleotide sequence: TGTGCCAGCAGCTTGGCTAGCGCGGCCGGGGAGCTGTTTTTT. Using reference TRBV5-5 and TRBJ2-2 for the parts outside the CDR3, the full variable domain is DAGVTQSPTHLIKTRGQQVTLRCSPISGHKSVSWYQQVLGQGPQFIFQYYEKEERGRGNFPDRFSARQFPNYSSELNVNALLLGDSALYLCASSLASAAGELFFGEGSRLTVL.

The chain couples TRBV5-5 to TRBJ1-6, with D hard to call. From germline, CDR1 is SGHKS and CDR2 YYEKEE (reference sequence). The length of the CDR3 is 15 residues. V gave up 6 bases and J gave up 7 bases, with 17 bases separating them. The CDR3 sequence is CASTPSQGSNSPLHF. In nucleotides, the CDR3 is TGTGCCAGCACCCCCAGTCAAGGGAGCAATTCACCCCTCCACTTT.

The gene calls are TRBV5-5 and TRBJ2-7; 8 positions agree with TRBD2. CDR3 length: 15 residues. V dropped 2 bases and J dropped 2; count of bases not matched to a gene: 6. Germline V lookup: CDR1 SGHKS, CDR2 YYEKEE (reference sequence). CDR3 DNA sequence: TGTGCCAGCAGCTTCCCCCGGGGGGGACCCTACGAGCAGTACTTC. Amino acid sequence: CASSFPRGGPYEQYF.

V usage is TRBV9 and J usage is TRBJ2-1; 7 bases are a match to TRBD2. The CDR3 consists of 15 residues. V was clipped by 4 bases and J by 5 bases; unmatched bases: 9. CDR1 SGDLS and CDR2 YYNGEE come from the germline V gene. The CDR3 region has the DNA TGTGCCAGCAGCCCCCGGACTAGAGGAGACAATGAGCAGTTCTTC. Translated: CASSPRTRGDNEQFF.

This chain connects TRBV27 to TRBJ1-2; D is unclear. The germline V and J ends were trimmed by 3 bases and 3 bases, with 8 bases remaining between them. CDR1 MNHEY and CDR2 SMNVEV come from the germline V gene (reference sequence). The CDR3 spans 13 residues. CDR3 amino acids: CASSFGEDYGYTF. In DNA form, the CDR3 reads TGTGCCAGCAGTTTCGGGGAGGACTATGGCTACACCTTC.